The 20 T cell receptor beta chains listed next were all sequenced from one sample in a study of blood T cell repertoires in COVID-19. Libraries were prepared by immunoSEQ multiplex PCR; TCRdb keeps only in-frame clonotypes and omits some of them. Of about 90,000 clones listed, 85% to 95% are singletons. Sequenced sample: peripheral blood. The receptors originated from an older woman with active COVID-19.

The chain links TRBV7-9 to TRBJ2-1; 8 positions match TRBD2. The CDR3 covers 16 residues. The V and J ends lost 7 bases and 5 bases, in that order; junction bases with no gene match: 13. Germline CDR1 and CDR2: SEHNR and FQNEAQ (reference sequence). This chain's CDR3 is CASTLLRGGLDNEQFF. CDR3 in DNA: TGTGCCAGCACCCTTCTACGGGGGGGCCTAGACAATGAGCAGTTCTTC. The full variable domain, its missing parts supplied by reference TRBV7-9 and TRBJ2-1, is DTGVSQNPRHKITKRGQNVTFRCDPISEHNRLYWYRQTLGQGPEFLTYFQNEAQLEKSRLLSDRFSAERPKGSFSTLEIQRTEQGDSAMYLCASTLLRGGLDNEQFFGPGTRLTVL.

The J gene is TRBJ2-7, the V gene TRBV2, with D perhaps TRBD1 (5 bases). In germline, CDR1 is SNHLY, CDR2 FYNNEI. The CDR3 spans 13 residues. Trimming removed 8 bases from V and 2 bases from J, with 13 bases in between. The CDR3 region has the DNA TGTGCCAGCCGGAAGGACAATACCTACGAGCAGTACTTC. Encoded protein: CASRKDNTYEQYF. Filled out from reference TRBV2 and TRBJ2-7, the complete variable domain reads EPEVTQTPSHQVTQMGQEVILRCVPISNHLYFYWYRQILGQKVEFLVSFYNNEISEKSEIFDDQFSVERPDGSNFTLKIRSTKLEDSAMYFCASRKDNTYEQYFGPGTRLTVT.

V and J are TRBV29-1 and TRBJ1-1, with 8 bases matching TRBD1. CDR3 size: 12 residues. With 7 bases clipped from V and 4 bases from J, the junction kept 5 bases outside the gene matches. In germline, CDR1 is SQVTM, CDR2 ANQGSEA. CDR3 DNA: TGCAGCGGGAGACAGGGGAGCACTGAAGCTTTCTTT. Its translation is CSGRQGSTEAFF.

The chain links TRBV7-9 to TRBJ2-7; TRBD1 aligns across 8 bases. V lost 7 bases, J lost 2 bases, and 7 bases stayed unmatched. Germline V lookup: CDR1 SEHNR, CDR2 FQNEAQ (reference sequence). The CDR3 length is 14 residues. In DNA, the CDR3 is TGTGCCAGCACAGGGGGCGATCCCCCCTACGAGCAGTACTTC. This gives the protein CASTGGDPPYEQYF.

The rearrangement joins TRBV7-2 to TRBJ2-7; no firm D call. Per germline, CDR1 SGHTA and CDR2 FQGNSA. The V and J ends lost 0 bases and 3 bases respectively, with 9 bases between them. This CDR3 has 14 residues. The CDR3 sequence is CASSLARDNYEQYF. The CDR3 nucleotides read TGTGCCAGCAGCTTAGCGAGAGACAACTACGAGCAGTACTTC.

The sample holds one count of this clone. This chain connects TRBV25-1 to TRBJ1-1; 10 nucleotides align to TRBD1. Losses at the gene ends were 5 bases for V and 9 bases for J; bases not matched to a gene: 12. Germline V CDR1 and CDR2: MGHDK, SYGVNS. This CDR3 contains 15 residues. CDR3 nucleotides: TGTGCCAGCAGTAAGGACCGGGACAGGGGATCGAAAGCTTTCTTT. Translated: CASSKDRDRGSKAFF.

This clone was counted a single time. This chain uses TRBV7-3 with TRBJ2-5; D might be TRBD1 (6 bases). The CDR3 extends over 15 amino acids. The germline gives CDR1 SGHTA, CDR2 FQGTGA. Deletions cut 4 bases from V and 2 bases from J, with 14 bases between. This chain's CDR3 is CASSSSGTPQETQYF. CDR3 sequence (DNA): TGTGCCAGCAGCTCGTCCGGGACACCTCAAGAGACCCAGTACTTC.

The V gene is TRBV5-4, the J gene TRBJ2-7, with TRBD1 identical over 7 bases. Looked up from germline, CDR1 is SGHNT and CDR2 is YYREEE (reference sequence). After removal of 3 bases from V and 0 bases from J, the junction contained 9 bases not matched to a gene. The CDR3 consists of 16 residues. The CDR3 DNA sequence: TGTGCCAGCAGCTCACGTTCGGGACAGAGCTCCTACGAGCAGTACTTC. Residues: CASSSRSGQSSYEQYF.

A note on this clone: Compared with germline, one end of the junction differs, possibly owing to a read error. The gene calls are TRBV27 and TRBJ1-5, with 10 bases aligning to TRBD1. The CDR3 is made up of 13 amino acids. Germline V gives CDR1 MNHEY, CDR2 SMNVEV (reference sequence). The CDR3 DNA sequence: TGTGCCGGCAGACAGGGGGCCGGTCAGCCCCAGCATTTT. Translated, it gives CAGRQGAGQPQHF.

J is TRBJ1-4 and V is TRBV3-1 (or the pseudogene TRBV3-2); the match to TRBD1 covers 7 bases. The CDR3 totals 16 residues. With V trimmed by 4 bases and J by 8 bases, 13 bases remained unmatched. The germline V gene encodes CDR1 LGHDT and CDR2 YNNKEL (reference sequence). CDR3 DNA sequence: TGTGCCAGCAGCCGGACCGCCGGGACAGAGGGCGAAAAACTGTTTTTT. It encodes CASSRTAGTEGEKLFF.

This clone is a singleton in its sample. This chain connects TRBV12-3 or TRBV12-4 to TRBJ2-5, with 7 bases lining up with TRBD2. The CDR3 runs to 13 residues. Trimming took 6 bases from V and 5 from J; bases not matched to a gene: 6. CDR3 bases: TGTGCCAGCAGGATCCTGGGGGGGGAGACCCAGTACTTC. This encodes CASRILGGETQYF.

This clone was counted a single time. The genes are TRBV10-1 and TRBJ2-2, with unresolved D. This CDR3 region has 15 residues. Deletions cut 0 bases from V and 5 bases from J, with 10 bases between. Germline CDR1 is WNHNN and CDR2 is SYGVQD (reference sequence). The chain's CDR3 is CASSESRSRTGELFF. The CDR3 DNA follows: TGCGCCAGCAGTGAGTCGAGATCTCGGACCGGGGAGCTGTTTTTT.

This chain joins TRBV28 and TRBJ1-2; D remains unclear. The ends were cut back, 5 bases at V and 7 bases at J, with 11 bases in the middle. From germline, CDR1 is MDHEN and CDR2 SYDVKM. The CDR3 has 12 amino acids. CDR3 region: CASSVKGGGYTF. The CDR3 DNA is TGTGCCAGCAGTGTAAAGGGAGGTGGCTACACCTTC.

The chain has TRBV29-1 and TRBJ2-2, with 10 bases identical to TRBD1. In germline, CDR1 is SQVTM, CDR2 ANQGSEA. This CDR3 comprises 16 residues. Trimming removed 4 bases from V and 5 bases from J; junction bases left unmatched: 10. In nucleotides, the CDR3 is TGCAGCGTTGCAGACAGGGGGCGAAGTAAAACCGGGGAGCTGTTTTTT. Encoded protein: CSVADRGRSKTGELFF.

This sequence joins TRBV12-5 and TRBJ1-1; maybe TRBD1 (6 bases). CDR1 and CDR2 from the germline V gene are LGHNT and FRNRAP. With 6 bases removed from V and 0 bases from J, the gap between germline ends came to 11 bases. This CDR3 contains 14 residues. CDR3 sequence reads: CASGLTGLNTEAFF. CDR3 DNA: TGTGCTAGTGGCCTGACAGGCTTGAACACTGAAGCTTTCTTT. Drawing the rest from reference TRBV12-5 and TRBJ1-1, the complete variable domain is DARVTQTPRHKVTEMGQEVTMRCQPILGHNTVFWYRQTMMQGLELLAYFRNRAPLDDSGMPKDRFSAEMPDATLATLKIQPSEPRDSAVYFCASGLTGLNTEAFFGQGTRLTVV.

CDR3 sequence reads: CASSVSLNTEAFF. The DNA for the CDR3 is TGTGCCAGCTCAGTCTCCCTGAACACTGAAGCTTTCTTT. The rearrangement links TRBV18 to TRBJ1-1; D gene unclear. The germline gives CDR1 KGHSH, CDR2 LQKENI. V lost 5 bases and J lost 0, with 7 bases in between. The CDR3 sequence is 13 residues long.

This chain connects TRBV19 to TRBJ1-3; 7 bases fit TRBD1. Germline V CDR1 and CDR2: LNHDA, SQIVND (reference sequence). CDR3 length: 15 residues. Unmatched junction bases numbered 3, after V lost 4 bases and J lost 0 bases. The CDR3 region has the DNA TGTGCCAGTAGTACCGGGACAGCCTCTGGAAACACCATATATTTT. Residues: CASSTGTASGNTIYF. Full variable domain (missing parts from reference TRBV19 and TRBJ1-3): DGGITQSPKYLFRKEGQNVTLSCEQNLNHDAMYWYRQDPGQGLRLIYYSQIVNDFQKGDIAEGYSVSREKKESFPLTVTSAQKNPTAFYLCASSTGTASGNTIYFGEGSWLTVV.

The chain employs TRBV19 and TRBJ2-2, with 16 bases that match TRBD2. The CDR3 is 16 residues long. Germline values: CDR1 LNHDA, CDR2 SQIVND (reference sequence). V dropped 8 bases and J dropped 6; count of bases not matched to a gene: 6. The CDR3 reads CASGGLAGGPAGELFF. The CDR3 nucleotides are TGTGCCAGTGGGGGACTAGCGGGAGGGCCGGCCGGGGAGCTGTTTTTT.

The chain uses TRBV2 and TRBJ1-2, with 8 bases lining up with TRBD1. From germline, CDR1 is SNHLY and CDR2 FYNNEI. This CDR3 is 15 amino acids long. V was pared by 4 bases and J by 8 bases, with 12 bases of the junction left unmatched. CDR3 bases: TGTGCCAGCAGTGTGGGGTGGACAGGGAACGGGGGCTACACCTTC. Translated: CASSVGWTGNGGYTF.

This chain joins TRBV2 and TRBJ2-7; unclear D gene. This CDR3 comprises 11 residues. Germline CDR1 and CDR2: SNHLY and FYNNEI. The ends were cut back, 2 bases at V and 4 bases at J, with 3 bases in the middle. The CDR3 nucleotides read TGTGCCAGCAGTGAACTGTACGAGCAGTACTTC. Residues: CASSELYEQYF. The variable domain in full, completed from reference TRBV2 and TRBJ2-7, reads EPEVTQTPSHQVTQMGQEVILRCVPISNHLYFYWYRQILGQKVEFLVSFYNNEISEKSEIFDDQFSVERPDGSNFTLKIRSTKLEDSAMYFCASSELYEQYFGPGTRLTVT.